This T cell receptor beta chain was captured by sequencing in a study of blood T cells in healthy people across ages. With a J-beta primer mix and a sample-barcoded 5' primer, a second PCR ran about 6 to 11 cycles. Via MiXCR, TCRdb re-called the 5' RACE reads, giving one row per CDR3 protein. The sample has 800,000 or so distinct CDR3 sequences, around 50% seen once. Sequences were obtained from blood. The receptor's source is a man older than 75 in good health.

The CDR3 protein is CASSLPWGEQFF. The CDR3 DNA sequence: TGTGCCAGCAGCTTACCTTGGGGTGAGCAGTTCTTC. The chain joins TRBV7-2 to TRBJ2-1; D is ambiguous. The CDR3 covers 12 residues. CDR1 and CDR2 from the germline V gene are SGHTA and FQGNSA. The V end lost 2 bases, the J end lost 9 bases, and 8 bases lay between the germline ends.